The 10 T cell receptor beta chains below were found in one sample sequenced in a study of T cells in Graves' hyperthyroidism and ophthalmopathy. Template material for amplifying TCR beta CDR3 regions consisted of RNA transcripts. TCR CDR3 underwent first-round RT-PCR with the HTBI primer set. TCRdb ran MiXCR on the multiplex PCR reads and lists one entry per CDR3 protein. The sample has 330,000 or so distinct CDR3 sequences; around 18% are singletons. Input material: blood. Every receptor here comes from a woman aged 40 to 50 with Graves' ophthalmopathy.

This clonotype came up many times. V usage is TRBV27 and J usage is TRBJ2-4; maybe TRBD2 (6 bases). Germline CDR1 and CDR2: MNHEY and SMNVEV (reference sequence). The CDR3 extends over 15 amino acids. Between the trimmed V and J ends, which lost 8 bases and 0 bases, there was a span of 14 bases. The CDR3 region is CASSPGGIAKNIQYF. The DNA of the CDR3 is TGTGCCAGCTCCCCAGGAGGGATAGCCAAAAACATTCAGTACTTC.

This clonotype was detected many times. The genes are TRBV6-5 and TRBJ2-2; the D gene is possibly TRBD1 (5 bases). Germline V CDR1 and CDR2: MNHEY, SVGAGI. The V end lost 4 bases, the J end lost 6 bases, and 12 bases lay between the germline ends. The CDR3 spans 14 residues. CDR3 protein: CASSLKGIAGELFF. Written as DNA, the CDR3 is TGTGCCAGCAGTTTAAAGGGGATAGCCGGGGAGCTGTTTTTT.

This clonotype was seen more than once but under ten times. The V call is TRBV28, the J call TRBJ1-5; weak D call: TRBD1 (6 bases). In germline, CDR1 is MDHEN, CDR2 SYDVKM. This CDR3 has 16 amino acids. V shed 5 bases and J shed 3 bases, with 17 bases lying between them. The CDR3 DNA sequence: TGTGCCAGCAGTACCCAGGGGAGAGGAGACAATCAGCCCCAGCATTTT. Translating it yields CASSTQGRGDNQPQHF. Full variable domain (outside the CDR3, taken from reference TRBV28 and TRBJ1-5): DVKVTQSSRYLVKRTGEKVFLECVQDMDHENMFWYRQDPGLGLRLIYFSYDVKMKEKGDIPEGYSVSREKKERFSLILESASTNQTSMYLCASSTQGRGDNQPQHFGDGTRLSIL.

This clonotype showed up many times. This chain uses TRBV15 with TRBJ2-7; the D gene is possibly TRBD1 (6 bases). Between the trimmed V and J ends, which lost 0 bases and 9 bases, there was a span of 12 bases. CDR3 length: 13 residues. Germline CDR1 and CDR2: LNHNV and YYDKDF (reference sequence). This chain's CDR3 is CATSREDRGTQYF. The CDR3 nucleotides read TGTGCCACCAGCAGAGAGGATAGGGGGACGCAGTACTTC. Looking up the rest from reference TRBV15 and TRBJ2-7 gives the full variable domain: DAMVIQNPRYQVTQFGKPVTLSCSQTLNHNVMYWYQQKSSQAPKLLFHYYDKDFNNEADTPDNFQSRRPNTSFCFLDIRSPGLGDTAMYLCATSREDRGTQYFGPGTRLTVT.

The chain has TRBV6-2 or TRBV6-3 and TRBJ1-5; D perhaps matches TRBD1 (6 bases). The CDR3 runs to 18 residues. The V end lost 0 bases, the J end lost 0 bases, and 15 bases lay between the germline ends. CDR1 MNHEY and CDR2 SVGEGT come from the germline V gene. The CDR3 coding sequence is TGTGCCAGCAGTTACTCGAGCAGGGGCGATTATAGCAATCAGCCCCAGCATTTT. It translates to CASSYSSRGDYSNQPQHF.

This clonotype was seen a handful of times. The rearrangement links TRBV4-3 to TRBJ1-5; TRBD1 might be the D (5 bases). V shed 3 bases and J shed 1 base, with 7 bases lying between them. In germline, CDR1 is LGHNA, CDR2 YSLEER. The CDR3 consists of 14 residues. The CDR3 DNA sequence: TGCGCCAGCAGCCACAGGGCAAGCAATCAGCCCCAGCATTTT. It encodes CASSHRASNQPQHF.

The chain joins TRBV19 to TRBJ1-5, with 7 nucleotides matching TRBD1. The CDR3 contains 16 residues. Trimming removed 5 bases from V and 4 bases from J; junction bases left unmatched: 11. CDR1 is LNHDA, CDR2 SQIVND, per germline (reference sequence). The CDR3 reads CASSPQLRGGNQPQHF. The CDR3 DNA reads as TGTGCCAGTAGTCCTCAACTCAGGGGGGGTAATCAGCCCCAGCATTTT. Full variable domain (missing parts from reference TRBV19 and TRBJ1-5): DGGITQSPKYLFRKEGQNVTLSCEQNLNHDAMYWYRQDPGQGLRLIYYSQIVNDFQKGDIAEGYSVSREKKESFPLTVTSAQKNPTAFYLCASSPQLRGGNQPQHFGDGTRLSIL.

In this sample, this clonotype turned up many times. The CDR3 DNA sequence: TGTGCCAGCAGTTACAAGGGATTTGGCTACACCTTC. This codes for CASSYKGFGYTF. The chain employs TRBV27 and TRBJ1-2; D remains unclear. Trimming pared 4 bases from V and 7 bases from J, leaving 10 bases between. CDR1 MNHEY and CDR2 SMNVEV come from the germline V gene (reference sequence). The CDR3 length is 12 residues.

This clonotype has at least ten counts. The DNA of the CDR3 is TGTGCCAGCAGCTGGGCAGGGACAGGGGGCGAAGAGCAGTACTTC. Translation: CASSWAGTGGEEQYF. V usage is TRBV13 and J usage is TRBJ2-7, with 12 bases fitting TRBD1. Germline V gene data show CDR1 as PRHDT and CDR2 as FYEKMQ (reference sequence). V trimming: 4 bases; J trimming: 7 bases; junction bases outside the gene matches: 8. This CDR3 spans 15 amino acids.

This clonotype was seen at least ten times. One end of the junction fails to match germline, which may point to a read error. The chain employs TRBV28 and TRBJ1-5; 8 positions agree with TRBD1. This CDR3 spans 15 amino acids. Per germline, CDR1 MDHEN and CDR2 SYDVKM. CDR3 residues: CAGSFAGGGGQPQHF. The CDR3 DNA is TGTGCCGGCAGTTTTGCAGGGGGCGGGGGGCAGCCCCAGCATTTT.